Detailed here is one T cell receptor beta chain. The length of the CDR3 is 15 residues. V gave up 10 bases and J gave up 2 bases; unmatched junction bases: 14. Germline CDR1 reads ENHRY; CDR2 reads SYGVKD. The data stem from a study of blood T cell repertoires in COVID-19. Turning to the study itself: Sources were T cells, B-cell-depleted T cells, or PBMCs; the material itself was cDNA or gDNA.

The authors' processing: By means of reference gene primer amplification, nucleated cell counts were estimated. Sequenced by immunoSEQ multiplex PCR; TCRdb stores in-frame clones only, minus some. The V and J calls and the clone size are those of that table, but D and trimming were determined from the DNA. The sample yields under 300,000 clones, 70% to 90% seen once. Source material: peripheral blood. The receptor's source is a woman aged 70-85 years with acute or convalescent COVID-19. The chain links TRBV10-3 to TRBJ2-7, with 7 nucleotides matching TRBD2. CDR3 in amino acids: CATVSPSGGTYEQYF. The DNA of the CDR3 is TGTGCCACCGTTAGCCCTAGCGGAGGGACCTACGAGCAGTACTTC.